This passage covers 28 T cell receptor delta chains from one sample sequenced in a study of gammadelta T cells in human blood. TCRdb reanalysed the RT-PCR reads with CATT. Among some 1,200 delta-chain clones listed, 40% to 60% were seen once. Sequencing used Vgamma9Vdelta2 gamma-delta T cells from adult blood. The receptors shown here come from a human donor.

This clone was observed once. A far larger clone differs by one base, so this is likely a read error. The chain carries TRDV2 and TRDJ1; no reliable D call. The CDR3 sequence is 23 residues long. Trimming cost V 3 bases and J 2 bases, with 39 bases left between them. Germline CDR1 is GEAIGNYY and CDR2 is EKD. The DNA for the CDR3 is TGTGCCTGTGACCCCGTCCTGATTACATCTACCCAATCCACTCAAACGGGGACCGATAAACTCATCTTT. It codes for CACDPVLITSTQSTQTGTDKLIF.

The sample holds a few counts of this clone. Since a far larger clone is one base different, this is likely a read error. In the same sample, other DNA sequences code for this CDR3. V and J are TRDV2 and TRDJ1; 13 bases match TRDD3. Germline CDR1 GEAIGNYY, CDR2 EKD. This CDR3 spans 22 amino acids. Trimming took 0 bases from V and 0 from J; bases not matched to a gene: 18. Here the CDR3 DNA reads TGTGCCTGTGACACCGTGGGGCCTTCTGCACTGGGGGATACGGAGTACACCGATAAACTCATCTTT. Residues: CACDTVGPSALGDTEYTDKLIF.

The sample holds a few counts of this clone. This sequence may be a read error, since a much larger clone differs from it by one base. The same CDR3 can be traced to other DNA sequences in this sample. The chain is built from TRDV2 and TRDJ3; 9 positions match TRDD3. The CDR3 runs to 21 residues. Germline V gene sequence: CDR1 GEAIGNYY, CDR2 EKD. V shed 0 bases and J 0 bases; nucleotides not matched to a gene: 11. Here the CDR3 DNA reads TGTGCCTGTGACACCCCCGGGACTGGGGGAAGCCACTCCTGGGACACCCGACAGATGTTTTTC. Translation: CACDTPGTGGSHSWDTRQMFF.

As regards this clone: A far larger clone is only one base removed, so a read error is likely. The rearrangement links TRDV2 to TRDJ1; D remains ambiguous. Deletions cut 3 bases from V and 3 bases from J, with 13 bases between. This CDR3 spans 14 amino acids. Germline V lookup: CDR1 GEAIGNYY, CDR2 EKD. The CDR3 DNA is TGTGCCTGTGACCCCCTCGGGCATTCCGATAAACTCATCTTT. Translated, it gives CACDPLGHSDKLIF.

By share of the sample, this clone is medium-sized. The V call is TRDV2, the J call TRDJ1; possibly TRDD3 for D (6 bases). Germline CDR1 GEAIGNYY, CDR2 EKD. The CDR3 is 19 residues long. V was cut by 0 bases and J by 0 bases, with 22 bases left in between. The CDR3 region is CACDTVNLGMPLYTDKLIF. CDR3 in DNA: TGTGCCTGTGACACCGTTAACCTGGGGATGCCCTTGTACACCGATAAACTCATCTTT.

A word on this clone: This may be a read error, as it is one base from a much larger clone. The chain couples TRDV2 to TRDJ1; possibly TRDD3 for D (6 bases). Per germline, CDR1 GEAIGNYY and CDR2 EKD. Trimming stripped 0 bases from V and 2 bases from J, with 24 bases between. There are 19 residues in the CDR3. The CDR3 DNA sequence: TGTGCCTGTGACACCGTGGGGGCCCCGGGGGCTACCGGGACCGATAAACTCATCTTT. Residues: CACDTVGAPGATGTDKLIF.

This clone was seen a single time. A much larger clone sits a single nucleotide away, making a read error possible. The identical CDR3 is also encoded by other nucleotide sequences in the sample. The rearrangement links TRDV2 to TRDJ1; 10 bases align to TRDD3. The CDR3 length is 20 residues. The V gene end was trimmed by 3 bases and the J gene end by 0 bases; junction bases not matched to a gene: 18. Germline V gene data show CDR1 as GEAIGNYY and CDR2 as EKD. Here the CDR3 reads CACDPLGRGGGYPYTDKLIF. CDR3 nucleotide sequence: TGTGCCTGTGACCCACTGGGGCGGGGTGGGGGATACCCCTACACCGATAAACTCATCTTT.

About this clone: This could be a read error, since a much larger clone is one nucleotide away. In the same sample, other DNA sequences code for this CDR3. The chain has TRDV2 and TRDJ1; 8 nucleotides match TRDD3. Trimming took 3 bases from V and 3 from J; bases not matched to a gene: 14. Germline assignment: CDR1 GEAIGNYY and CDR2 EKD. The CDR3 runs 17 residues. Here the CDR3 reads CACDSLGGATRADKLIF. CDR3 DNA sequence: TGTGCCTGTGACTCACTGGGGGGAGCCACGAGGGCCGATAAACTCATCTTT.

About this clone itself: A far larger clone lies a single base away; this is likely a read error. Within the sample, other DNA sequences also encode this same CDR3. This chain connects TRDV2 to TRDJ1; D unresolved. The CDR3 consists of 15 residues. Germline V gives CDR1 GEAIGNYY, CDR2 EKD. With 1 base removed from V and 1 base from J, the gap between germline ends came to 12 bases. CDR3: CACDTVLTTTDKLIF. The CDR3 coding sequence is TGTGCCTGTGACACTGTGCTGACGACCACCGATAAACTCATCTTT.

Within the sample, this clone is large (0.1 to 1%). The gene calls are TRDV2 and TRDJ1, with D unclear. V was pared by 3 bases and J by 0 bases, with 25 bases between. The CDR3 runs to 19 residues. Per the germline V gene, CDR1 is GEAIGNYY and CDR2 is EKD. CDR3 DNA sequence: TGTGCCTGTGACCCGCTACTGTCATCTCAACTTGAGTACACCGATAAACTCATCTTT. It is translated as CACDPLLSSQLEYTDKLIF.

Details on this clone: It may be a read error: a sequence one base away is much more abundant. The genes are TRDV2 and TRDJ1; 8 nucleotides align to TRDD3. Germline V lookup: CDR1 GEAIGNYY, CDR2 EKD. There are 16 residues in the CDR3. V was pared by 0 bases and J by 8 bases, with 13 bases of the junction left unmatched. DNA for the CDR3: TGTGCCTGTGACACCGTAAGCCGGGGGATAATCGAAAAACTCATCTTT. Translated, it gives CACDTVSRGIIEKLIF.

This clone is labeled medium-sized. The rearrangement joins TRDV2 to TRDJ1; 10 positions agree with TRDD3. The CDR3 sequence is 15 residues long. Trimming removed 4 bases from V and 10 bases from J; junction bases left unmatched: 14. Germline lookup yields CDR1 GEAIGNYY and CDR2 EKD. This CDR3 is CACEELGDTGYGLIF. CDR3 coding DNA: TGTGCCTGTGAGGAATTGGGGGATACAGGGTATGGACTCATCTTT.

In regard to this clone: The likely explanation is a read error, given a far larger clone one base away. The chain couples TRDV2 to TRDJ1, with D perhaps matching TRDD3 (5 bases). The CDR3 sequence is 18 residues long. CDR1 and CDR2 (germline): GEAIGNYY, EKD. The CDR3 DNA is TGTGCCTGTGACACCGTGGGGAGCTTGCCGCCGTACACCGAGAAACTCATCTTT. It translates to CACDTVGSLPPYTEKLIF.

This clone was seen a single time. With only one base between it and a far larger clone, this is likely a read error. At the DNA level, this CDR3 is encoded by other sequences in the same sample as well. The J gene is TRDJ1, the V gene TRDV2; D unclear. V lost 1 base and J 0 bases, leaving 20 bases between the germline ends. The CDR3 totals 18 residues. Germline V CDR1 and CDR2: GEAIGNYY, EKD. CDR3 sequence reads: CACDTIPANAEYTDKLIF. The CDR3 DNA reads TGTGCCTGTGACACGATTCCAGCTAATGCGGAATACACCGATAAACTCATCTTT.

This clone is large within its sample. The rearrangement joins TRDV2 to TRDJ1; unclear D gene. Between the trimmed V and J ends, which lost 3 bases and 1 base, there was a span of 11 bases. CDR3 length: 14 amino acids. CDR1 is GEAIGNYY, CDR2 EKD, per germline. This CDR3 is CACDPLRSTDKLIF. CDR3 coding DNA: TGTGCCTGTGACCCTCTACGGAGCACCGATAAACTCATCTTT.

This clone has a single count. TCRdb records a much larger clone's protein for this DNA, with a difference at residue 15 that likely arises from a read error; the protein given is the translation of the DNA. The V and J genes are TRDV2 and TRDJ1; TRDD3 matches at 8 bases. The CDR3 extends over 17 amino acids. CDR1 and CDR2 (germline): GEAIGNYY, EKD. CDR3 region: CACDPVLGVPSTDKRIF. In nucleotides, the CDR3 is TGTGCCTGTGACCCCGTACTGGGGGTTCCTAGCACCGATAAACGCATCTTT.

This clone is large in the sample. The rearrangement uses TRDV2 and TRDJ1; D may be TRDD3 (5 bases). The CDR3 contains 19 residues. Between the trimmed V and J ends, which lost 0 bases and 0 bases, there was a span of 22 bases. Germline V gene data show CDR1 as GEAIGNYY and CDR2 as EKD. The CDR3 nucleotides are TGTGCCTGTGACACCGTATCCCCGAGGAGGGGACCGTACACCGATAAACTCATCTTT. Translating it yields CACDTVSPRRGPYTDKLIF.

For this clone: This likely reflects a read error, since a far larger clone is one base away. J is TRDJ1 and V is TRDV2; the match to TRDD3 covers 8 bases. This CDR3 contains 23 residues. Germline lookup yields CDR1 GEAIGNYY and CDR2 EKD. After removal of 0 bases from V and 4 bases from J, the junction contained 30 bases not matched to a gene. The DNA for the CDR3 is TGTGCCTGTGACACCGTGGGCCCAAGCCCTACTCCGGTACTGGGGGTCGGGAACGATAAACTCATCTTT. Amino acid sequence: CACDTVGPSPTPVLGVGNDKLIF.

This clone is large (0.1 to 1%) in the sample. Within the sample, other DNA sequences also encode this same CDR3. The chain carries TRDV2 and TRDJ1; perhaps TRDD3 as D (5 bases). With 1 base removed from V and 0 bases from J, the gap between germline ends came to 23 bases. The CDR3 loop spans 19 amino acids. Germline lookup yields CDR1 GEAIGNYY and CDR2 EKD. For the CDR3, the DNA is TGTGCCTGTGACACTTTATCCCTCCCGGCGGGGGCTCACACCGATAAACTCATCTTT. This codes for CACDTLSLPAGAHTDKLIF.

This clone is medium-sized in the sample. The J gene is TRDJ3, the V gene TRDV2, with D unclear. The V gene's germline CDR1 is GEAIGNYY and CDR2 EKD. V was shortened by 0 bases and J by 7 bases, with 12 bases between the two germline ends. This CDR3 region has 16 residues. The CDR3 sequence is CACDTLLTRDTRQMFF. The CDR3 bases are TGTGCCTGTGACACCTTACTGACTAGAGACACCCGACAGATGTTTTTC.

As to this clone: The amino acid sequence in TCRdb belongs to a much larger clone and departs from this DNA's translation at residue 9, likely a sequencing read error; the sequence shown is translated from the DNA. The chain combines TRDV2 with TRDJ1, with 8 positions matching TRDD3. This CDR3 is 15 amino acids long. After removal of 2 bases from V and 2 bases from J, the junction contained 6 bases not matched to a gene. Germline lookup yields CDR1 GEAIGNYY and CDR2 EKD. Here the CDR3 DNA reads TGTGCCTGTGACAAATTGGGGGATGCGACCGATAAACTCATCTTT. Its translation: CACDKLGDATDKLIF.

In regard to this clone: This sample also contains other DNA sequences that code for the same CDR3. The chain is built from TRDV2 and TRDJ1; 10 nucleotides agree with TRDD3. Germline assignment: CDR1 GEAIGNYY and CDR2 EKD. V lost 3 bases, J lost 5 bases, and 20 bases stayed unmatched. The CDR3 spans 19 residues. The CDR3 reads CACDPVGWGIPDSVDKLIF. In nucleotides, the CDR3 is TGTGCCTGTGACCCCGTGGGATGGGGGATACCTGACTCAGTAGATAAACTCATCTTT.

Comments on this clone: TCRdb assigns this DNA the protein of a much larger clone, which departs from its translation at residue 4; this likely reflects a read error, and the protein shown comes from translating the DNA. The rearrangement links TRDV2 to TRDJ1; 9 bases map to TRDD3. CDR3 size: 20 residues. Germline values: CDR1 GEAIGNYY, CDR2 EKD. The CDR3 DNA reads as TGTGCCTGTTACACCGTAGGGACCCCTCTGGGGGATCGAGAGGCCGATAAACTCATCTTT. It is translated as CACYTVGTPLGDREADKLIF.

Relative to its sample, this clone is large (0.1 to 1%). This sequence joins TRDV2 and TRDJ3, with a tentative D call TRDD3 (5 bases). CDR1 and CDR2 (germline): GEAIGNYY, EKD. The CDR3 loop spans 20 amino acids. The V gene lost 3 bases and the J gene lost 0 bases, with 20 bases spanning the gap. CDR3 sequence: CACDPAGRGTSSWDTRQMFF. The CDR3 DNA reads TGTGCCTGTGACCCCGCCGGGCGGGGAACCTCCTCCTGGGACACCCGACAGATGTTTTTC.

As to this clone: With only one base between it and a far larger clone, this is likely a read error. The chain has TRDV2 and TRDJ3; 13 nucleotides align to TRDD3. CDR3 length: 24 amino acids. Germline V lookup: CDR1 GEAIGNYY, CDR2 EKD. This CDR3 is CARDTGFGSALGDTRSWDTRQMFF. CDR3 bases: TGTGCCCGTGACACCGGTTTTGGGAGCGCACTGGGGGATACGCGAAGCTGGGACACCCGACAGATGTTTTTC.

About this clone itself: Being one base from a much bigger clone, this may be a read error. The same CDR3 can be traced to other DNA sequences in this sample. This chain connects TRDV2 to TRDJ1, with a weak D call TRDD3 (5 bases). Germline V gene data show CDR1 as GEAIGNYY and CDR2 as EKD. This CDR3 spans 19 amino acids. V shed 0 bases and J shed 0 bases, with 22 bases lying between them. CDR3 in DNA: TGTGCCTGTGACACCCTGCTGGAGGCGGGGGGGCGACACACCGATAAACTCATCTTT. The encoded protein is CACDTLLEAGGRHTDKLIF.

This clone rates as large. The chain couples TRDV2 to TRDJ1; 11 bases fit TRDD3. The germline gives CDR1 GEAIGNYY, CDR2 EKD. V was clipped by 3 bases and J by 0 bases; unmatched bases: 14. This CDR3 has 19 residues. The CDR3 loop is CACDGLIILGDKYTDKLIF. Here the CDR3 DNA reads TGTGCCTGTGACGGTCTAATTATACTGGGGGATAAGTACACCGATAAACTCATCTTT.

This clone was counted between two and nine times. This may come from a read error, since a much larger clone is one base off. Other DNA sequences within the sample encode an identical CDR3. The V gene is TRDV2, the J gene TRDJ1, with a tentative D call TRDD3 (6 bases). The CDR3 contains 19 residues. Germline lookup yields CDR1 GEAIGNYY and CDR2 EKD. V gave up 0 bases and J gave up 0 bases, with 22 bases separating them. The CDR3 sequence is CACDTVDGGHRGNTDKLIF. In DNA form, the CDR3 reads TGTGCCTGTGACACCGTAGATGGGGGCCACCGGGGAAACACCGATAAACTCATCTTT.